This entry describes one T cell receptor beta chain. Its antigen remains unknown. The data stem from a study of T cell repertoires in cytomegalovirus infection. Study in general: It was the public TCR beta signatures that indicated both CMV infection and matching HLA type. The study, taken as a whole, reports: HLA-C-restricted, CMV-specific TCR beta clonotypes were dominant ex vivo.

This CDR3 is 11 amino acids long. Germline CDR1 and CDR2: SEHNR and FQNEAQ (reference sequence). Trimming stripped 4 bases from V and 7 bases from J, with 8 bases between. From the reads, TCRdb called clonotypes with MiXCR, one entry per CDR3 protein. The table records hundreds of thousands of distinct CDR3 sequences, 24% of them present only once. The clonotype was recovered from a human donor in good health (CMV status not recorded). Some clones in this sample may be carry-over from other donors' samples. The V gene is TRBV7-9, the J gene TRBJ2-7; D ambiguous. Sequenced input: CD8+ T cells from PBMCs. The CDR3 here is CASSSTWEQYF. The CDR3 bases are TGTGCCAGCAGCTCGACATGGGAGCAGTACTTC.